Listed below are T cell receptor beta chains from one sample, sequenced in a study of T cells in Graves' hyperthyroidism and ophthalmopathy. One entry per CDR3 protein results from TCRdb running MiXCR on the multiplex PCR reads. The sample lists 700,000 to 850,000 distinct CDR3 sequences, 30% to 40% occurring once. Sequencing used blood. These TCRs come from a woman aged 40-49 years with Graves' hyperthyroidism. Each CDR3 is given with its conserved first and last residue. The order of the fields is V gene, CDR3 length, J gene, D gene, clone size, CDR3 protein, CDR3 DNA. D genes are given only for firm matches. Clone size is shown for a subset of rows, as once, few, many or a class of expanded clone.

v_gene: TRBV12-3/TRBV12-4
len: 13
j_gene: TRBJ1-6
d_gene: NA
abundance: once
CDR3aa: CASRGGGGSPLHF
CDR3nt: TGTGCCAGTCGGGGGGGCGGAGGTTCACCCCTCCACTTT

v_gene: TRBV29-1
len: 13
j_gene: TRBJ2-2
d_gene: NA
abundance: NA
CDR3aa: CSIYSANTGELFF
CDR3nt: TGCAGCATATACAGCGCGAACACCGGGGAGCTGTTTTTT

v_gene: TRBV4-3
len: 14
j_gene: TRBJ1-2
d_gene: NA
abundance: NA
CDR3aa: CASSQDPLIAGYTF
CDR3nt: TGCGCCAGCAGCCAAGACCCCCTGATAGCCGGCTACACCTTC

v_gene: TRBV7-2
len: 14
j_gene: TRBJ2-5
d_gene: NA
abundance: NA
CDR3aa: CASSLTPIRETQYF
CDR3nt: TGTGCCAGCAGTCTCACCCCAATTCGGGAGACCCAGTACTTC

v_gene: TRBV19
len: 17
j_gene: TRBJ2-6
d_gene: TRBD1
abundance: few
CDR3aa: CASTGTVPSSGANVLTF
CDR3nt: TGTGCCAGTACCGGGACAGTCCCAAGCTCTGGGGCCAACGTCCTGACTTTC

v_gene: TRBV20-1
len: 12
j_gene: TRBJ2-5
d_gene: NA
abundance: many
CDR3aa: CSARGGKETQYF
CDR3nt: TGCAGTGCTAGAGGCGGAAAAGAGACCCAGTACTTC

v_gene: TRBV4-1
len: 16
j_gene: TRBJ1-2
d_gene: TRBD1
abundance: NA
CDR3aa: CASSQRRTGPDDGYTF
CDR3nt: TGCGCCAGCAGCCAACGACGGACAGGGCCCGACGATGGCTACACCTTC

v_gene: TRBV7-7
len: 15
j_gene: TRBJ2-5
d_gene: NA
abundance: many
CDR3aa: CASSSNYGGQETQYF
CDR3nt: TGTGCTAGCAGCTCCAATTATGGGGGTCAAGAGACCCAGTACTTC

v_gene: TRBV7-3
len: 17
j_gene: TRBJ2-7
d_gene: TRBD2
abundance: once
CDR3aa: CASSKLAGGQSSYEQYF
CDR3nt: TGTGCCAGCAGCAAACTAGCGGGGGGCCAAAGCTCCTACGAGCAGTACTTC

v_gene: TRBV25-1
len: 14
j_gene: TRBJ2-6
d_gene: NA
abundance: NA
CDR3aa: CASRADGSHNVLTF
CDR3nt: TGTGCCAGCAGGGCGGACGGGAGTCACAACGTCCTGACTTTC

v_gene: TRBV29-1
len: 11
j_gene: TRBJ1-2
d_gene: NA
abundance: NA
CDR3aa: CSPAGVYGYTF
CDR3nt: TGCAGTCCAGCAGGGGTCTATGGCTACACCTTC

v_gene: TRBV4-3
len: 15
j_gene: TRBJ2-7
d_gene: TRBD2
abundance: NA
CDR3aa: CASSQVETSSYEQYF
CDR3nt: TGCGCCAGCAGCCAAGTTGAGACTAGCAGCTACGAGCAGTACTTC

v_gene: TRBV5-6
len: 11
j_gene: TRBJ2-2
d_gene: NA
abundance: NA
CDR3aa: CASRPRGELFF
CDR3nt: TGTGCCAGCAGACCTCGCGGGGAGCTGTTTTTT

v_gene: TRBV29-1
len: 12
j_gene: TRBJ1-5
d_gene: NA
abundance: NA
CDR3aa: CSVKEREGNEHF
CDR3nt: TGCAGCGTTAAGGAGCGGGAGGGCAATGAGCATTTT

v_gene: TRBV29-1
len: 11
j_gene: TRBJ2-1
d_gene: NA
abundance: NA
CDR3aa: CSVGGDNEQFF
CDR3nt: TGCAGCGTTGGTGGGGACAATGAGCAGTTCTTC

v_gene: TRBV19
len: 13
j_gene: TRBJ1-1
d_gene: NA
abundance: few
CDR3aa: CASSIVGGREAFF
CDR3nt: TGTGCCAGTAGTATTGTCGGGGGTCGCGAAGCTTTCTTT

v_gene: TRBV25-1
len: 14
j_gene: TRBJ2-3
d_gene: NA
abundance: NA
CDR3aa: CASKGGTESDTQYF
CDR3nt: TGTGCCAGCAAAGGGGGGACAGAATCAGATACGCAGTATTTT

v_gene: TRBV11-2
len: 15
j_gene: TRBJ2-3
d_gene: NA
abundance: once
CDR3aa: CASSLGLSSTDTQYF
CDR3nt: TGTGCCAGCAGCTTAGGGTTATCTAGCACAGATACGCAGTATTTT

v_gene: TRBV20-1
len: 13
j_gene: TRBJ1-2
d_gene: TRBD1
abundance: many
CDR3aa: CSASSGGDYGYTF
CDR3nt: TGCAGTGCTAGTTCAGGGGGTGACTATGGCTACACCTTC

v_gene: TRBV7-9
len: 14
j_gene: TRBJ1-5
d_gene: TRBD1
abundance: many
CDR3aa: CAIWTGTFGQPQHF
CDR3nt: TGTGCCATCTGGACAGGGACTTTTGGTCAGCCCCAGCATTTT

v_gene: TRBV3-1
len: 14
j_gene: TRBJ2-5
d_gene: NA
abundance: NA
CDR3aa: CASSHTQTQETQYF
CDR3nt: TGTGCCAGCAGCCACACACAAACACAAGAGACCCAGTACTTC

v_gene: TRBV9
len: 15
j_gene: TRBJ1-2
d_gene: NA
abundance: NA
CDR3aa: CASSPGTDPNYGYTF
CDR3nt: TGTGCCAGCAGCCCAGGGACTGACCCCAACTATGGCTACACCTTC

v_gene: TRBV7-2
len: 17
j_gene: TRBJ1-1
d_gene: TRBD1
abundance: NA
CDR3aa: CASSLVAGQGRDTEAFF
CDR3nt: TGTGCCAGCAGCTTAGTGGCGGGACAGGGAAGGGACACTGAAGCTTTCTTT

v_gene: TRBV29-1
len: 15
j_gene: TRBJ2-5
d_gene: NA
abundance: many
CDR3aa: CSVVVVGYPPETQYF
CDR3nt: TGCAGCGTTGTGGTTGTAGGCTACCCCCCAGAGACCCAGTACTTC

v_gene: TRBV6-5
len: 13
j_gene: TRBJ1-2
d_gene: TRBD1
abundance: NA
CDR3aa: CASIGDRDYGYTF
CDR3nt: TGTGCCAGCATAGGGGACAGGGACTATGGCTACACCTTC

v_gene: TRBV2
len: 14
j_gene: TRBJ2-5
d_gene: NA
abundance: NA
CDR3aa: CGGTLDRRQETQYF
CDR3nt: TGTGGAGGGACGCTAGACCGAAGGCAAGAGACCCAGTACTTC

v_gene: TRBV25-1
len: 14
j_gene: TRBJ2-1
d_gene: NA
abundance: NA
CDR3aa: CASSEFGQRSRQFF
CDR3nt: TGTGCCAGCAGTGAATTTGGACAGCGTTCTAGGCAGTTCTTC

v_gene: TRBV25-1
len: 17
j_gene: TRBJ1-2
d_gene: NA
abundance: NA
CDR3aa: CASVEDHRGRETYGYTF
CDR3nt: TGTGCCAGCGTTGAAGATCACCGAGGACGGGAGACCTATGGCTACACCTTC

v_gene: TRBV5-1
len: 17
j_gene: TRBJ2-7
d_gene: NA
abundance: few
CDR3aa: CASSLAEAQEYSYEQYF
CDR3nt: TGCGCCAGCAGCTTGGCCGAGGCACAGGAATACTCCTACGAGCAGTACTTC

v_gene: TRBV11-2
len: 11
j_gene: TRBJ2-5
d_gene: NA
abundance: once
CDR3aa: CASWGGGTQYF
CDR3nt: TGTGCCAGCTGGGGTGGAGGGACCCAGTACTTC

v_gene: TRBV12-3/TRBV12-4
len: 14
j_gene: TRBJ2-2
d_gene: NA
abundance: NA
CDR3aa: CASSFGQPTGELFF
CDR3nt: TGTGCCAGCAGTTTCGGTCAGCCCACCGGGGAGCTGTTTTTT

v_gene: TRBV9
len: 17
j_gene: TRBJ1-6
d_gene: NA
abundance: NA
CDR3aa: CASSYRSGFSYNSPLHF
CDR3nt: TGTGCCAGCAGCTACCGCTCAGGGTTCTCCTATAATTCACCCCTCCACTTT

v_gene: TRBV6-5
len: 18
j_gene: TRBJ2-2
d_gene: TRBD1
abundance: NA
CDR3aa: CASSYAIPTGGYTGELFF
CDR3nt: TGTGCCAGCAGTTACGCCATACCGACAGGGGGGTATACCGGGGAGCTGTTTTTT

v_gene: TRBV5-1
len: 14
j_gene: TRBJ2-7
d_gene: TRBD1
abundance: few
CDR3aa: CASSLTGDPYEQYF
CDR3nt: TGCGCCAGCAGCCTGACAGGGGATCCCTACGAGCAGTACTTC

v_gene: TRBV7-2
len: 15
j_gene: TRBJ1-2
d_gene: TRBD1
abundance: NA
CDR3aa: CASSPGTGVLWGYTF
CDR3nt: TGTGCCAGCAGTCCCGGGACAGGGGTACTATGGGGCTACACCTTC

v_gene: TRBV10-3
len: 14
j_gene: TRBJ2-2
d_gene: NA
abundance: many
CDR3aa: CAIRTGPRTGELFF
CDR3nt: TGTGCCATCCGAACAGGGCCCAGGACCGGGGAGCTGTTTTTT

v_gene: TRBV5-4
len: 16
j_gene: TRBJ2-7
d_gene: NA
abundance: NA
CDR3aa: CASSPPPGDRAGEQYF
CDR3nt: TGTGCCAGCAGCCCCCCTCCCGGGGACCGTGCGGGCGAGCAGTACTTC

v_gene: TRBV19
len: 15
j_gene: TRBJ1-5
d_gene: TRBD1
abundance: many
CDR3aa: CASSIDGQGYQPQHF
CDR3nt: TGTGCCAGTAGTATAGATGGACAGGGGTATCAGCCCCAGCATTTT

v_gene: TRBV7-6
len: 13
j_gene: TRBJ1-6
d_gene: NA
abundance: many
CDR3aa: CASSLNDRSPLHF
CDR3nt: TGTGCCAGCAGCTTAAACGACAGATCACCCCTCCACTTT

v_gene: TRBV7-9
len: 17
j_gene: TRBJ2-7
d_gene: NA
abundance: many
CDR3aa: CASSQEDRAESSYEQYF
CDR3nt: TGTGCCAGCAGCCAGGAGGATAGGGCAGAGAGCTCCTACGAGCAGTACTTC

v_gene: TRBV20-1
len: 16
j_gene: TRBJ1-1
d_gene: NA
abundance: many
CDR3aa: CSARVRADGSNTEAFF
CDR3nt: TGCAGTGCTAGAGTGAGGGCGGACGGATCGAACACTGAAGCTTTCTTT

v_gene: TRBV4-1
len: 12
j_gene: TRBJ1-4
d_gene: NA
abundance: many
CDR3aa: CASSPQGRKLFF
CDR3nt: TGCGCCAGCAGCCCTCAGGGGCGAAAACTGTTTTTT

v_gene: TRBV4-3
len: 15
j_gene: TRBJ2-7
d_gene: NA
abundance: NA
CDR3aa: CASSQAAGGAYEQYF
CDR3nt: TGCGCCAGCAGCCAAGCCGCCGGCGGAGCCTACGAGCAGTACTTC

v_gene: TRBV6-5
len: 14
j_gene: TRBJ1-2
d_gene: NA
abundance: NA
CDR3aa: CASRAGTARYGYTF
CDR3nt: TGTGCCAGCAGGGCCGGGACCGCTCGTTATGGCTACACCTTC

v_gene: TRBV7-2
len: 15
j_gene: TRBJ2-5
d_gene: TRBD1
abundance: NA
CDR3aa: CANSHSPGQGETQYF
CDR3nt: TGTGCCAACAGCCACTCCCCTGGACAGGGAGAGACCCAGTACTTC

v_gene: TRBV29-1
len: 16
j_gene: TRBJ1-3
d_gene: NA
abundance: few
CDR3aa: CSVRVTTGPSGNTIYF
CDR3nt: TGCAGCGTTCGCGTGACAACAGGGCCCTCTGGAAACACCATATATTTT

v_gene: TRBV3-1
len: 16
j_gene: TRBJ2-7
d_gene: NA
abundance: NA
CDR3aa: CASSQDREWGSYEQYF
CDR3nt: TGTGCCAGCAGCCAAGATAGGGAGTGGGGTTCCTACGAGCAGTACTTC

v_gene: TRBV10-3
len: 16
j_gene: TRBJ1-3
d_gene: NA
abundance: many
CDR3aa: CAISESDGKRGNTIYF
CDR3nt: TGTGCCATCAGTGAGTCGGACGGGAAGCGTGGAAACACCATATATTTT

v_gene: TRBV11-2
len: 17
j_gene: TRBJ2-2
d_gene: TRBD1
abundance: NA
CDR3aa: CASSFGQGARGPGELFF
CDR3nt: TGTGCCAGCAGCTTCGGACAGGGAGCACGAGGACCCGGGGAGCTGTTTTTT

v_gene: TRBV3-1
len: 13
j_gene: TRBJ1-4
d_gene: NA
abundance: NA
CDR3aa: CASSLDGGWKLFF
CDR3nt: TGTGCCAGCAGTTTGGACGGAGGGTGGAAACTGTTTTTT

v_gene: TRBV20-1
len: 16
j_gene: TRBJ1-5
d_gene: NA
abundance: NA
CDR3aa: CSARERAVFSNQPQHF
CDR3nt: TGCAGTGCTAGAGAGCGGGCGGTATTTAGCAATCAGCCCCAGCATTTT

v_gene: TRBV28
len: 14
j_gene: TRBJ1-2
d_gene: NA
abundance: NA
CDR3aa: CASSLKWQKDGYTF
CDR3nt: TGTGCCAGCAGTTTAAAATGGCAGAAGGACGGCTACACCTTC

v_gene: TRBV6-1
len: 12
j_gene: TRBJ1-2
d_gene: NA
abundance: once
CDR3aa: CSSRVQVYGYTF
CDR3nt: TGTTCCAGCAGGGTTCAGGTCTATGGCTACACCTTC

v_gene: TRBV7-9
len: 12
j_gene: TRBJ1-2
d_gene: NA
abundance: many
CDR3aa: CASSSMDYGYTF
CDR3nt: TGTGCCAGCAGCTCGATGGACTATGGCTACACCTTC

v_gene: TRBV15
len: 15
j_gene: TRBJ1-1
d_gene: TRBD1
abundance: NA
CDR3aa: CATSSQEGTGDEAFF
CDR3nt: TGTGCCACCAGCAGCCAAGAGGGAACAGGGGATGAAGCTTTCTTT

v_gene: TRBV20-1
len: 12
j_gene: TRBJ1-1
d_gene: NA
abundance: many
CDR3aa: CSATPGPLEAFF
CDR3nt: TGCAGTGCTACACCGGGACCACTTGAAGCTTTCTTT

v_gene: TRBV7-2
len: 16
j_gene: TRBJ2-5
d_gene: NA
abundance: NA
CDR3aa: CASSLGAGWFQETQYF
CDR3nt: TGTGCCAGCAGTTTGGGGGCGGGGTGGTTCCAAGAGACCCAGTACTTC